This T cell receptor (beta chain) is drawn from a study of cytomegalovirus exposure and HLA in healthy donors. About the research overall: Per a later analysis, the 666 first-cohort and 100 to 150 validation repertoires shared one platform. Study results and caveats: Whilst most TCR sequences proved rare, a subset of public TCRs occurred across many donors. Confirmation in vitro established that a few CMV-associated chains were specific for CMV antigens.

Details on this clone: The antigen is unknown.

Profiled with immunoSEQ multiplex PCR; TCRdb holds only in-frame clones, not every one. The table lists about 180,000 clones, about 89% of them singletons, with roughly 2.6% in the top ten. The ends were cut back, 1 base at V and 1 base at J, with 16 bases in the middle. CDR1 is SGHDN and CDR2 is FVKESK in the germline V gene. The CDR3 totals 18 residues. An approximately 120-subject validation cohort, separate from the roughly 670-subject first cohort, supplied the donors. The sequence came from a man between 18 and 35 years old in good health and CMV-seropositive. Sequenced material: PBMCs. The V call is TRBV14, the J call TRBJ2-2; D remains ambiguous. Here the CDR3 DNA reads TGTGCCAGCAGCCAAGGTCTGGGTAGCTACCAGAACACCGGGGAGCTGTTTTTT. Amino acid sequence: CASSQGLGSYQNTGELFF.